This TCR beta chain was sequenced for a study of control samples from healthy donors and cancer patients. The V end was cut by 5 bases, the J end by 4 bases, with 18 bases between. Germline CDR1 reads MNHNY; CDR2 reads SVGAGI (reference sequence). The CDR3 extends over 15 amino acids. Generated by immunoSEQ multiplex PCR, the TCRdb table keeps only in-frame clones and is missing some. In the table there are roughly 150,000 clones, nearly 95% of which are singletons. The chain links TRBV6-6 to TRBJ2-7, with a weak D call TRBD2 (6 bases). Sequencing was done on a sample of blood. The receptor was isolated from a man aged 45-60 years in good health. CDR3 sequence: CASSDGGRNGYEQYF. The CDR3 bases are TGTGCCAGCAGTGATGGGGGGAGGAATGGGTACGAGCAGTACTTC.